This passage covers 18 T cell receptor beta chains from one sample sequenced in a study of blood T cell repertoires in COVID-19. Assay used: immunoSEQ multiplex PCR; TCRdb lists only in-frame clones, some missing. The sample consists of over 50,000 clones, over 65% of them appearing once. Source material: peripheral blood. These receptors were collected from a man older than 75 with active or convalescent COVID-19.

The rearrangement joins TRBV6-5 to TRBJ2-7; 9 nucleotides match TRBD1. Per germline, CDR1 MNHEY and CDR2 SVGAGI. The CDR3 is made up of 15 amino acids. V trimming: 8 bases; J trimming: 1 base; junction bases outside the gene matches: 9. Here the CDR3 DNA reads TGTGCCAGCCTGGAGGGACAGGGTGTTTCCTACGAGCAGTACTTC. Protein sequence: CASLEGQGVSYEQYF.

For the CDR3, the DNA is TGTGCCACCAGTGAACACGGGACTATATACAATGAGCAGTTCTTC. Residues: CATSEHGTIYNEQFF. The chain carries TRBV24-1 and TRBJ2-1; TRBD2 aligns across 7 bases. The CDR3 sequence is 15 residues long. With 4 bases clipped from V and 4 bases from J, the junction kept 6 bases outside the gene matches. Germline assignment: CDR1 KGHDR and CDR2 SFDVKD.

V gene TRBV18 combines with J gene TRBJ2-1; TRBD1 is a possible D gene (6 bases). CDR1 is KGHSH and CDR2 is LQKENI in the germline V gene. Trimming cost V 4 bases and J 10 bases, with 17 bases left between them. The CDR3 has 14 amino acids. Written as DNA, the CDR3 is TGTGCCAGCTCACGGGGGACCACAGGGAGCGAGCAGTTCTTC. This sequence encodes CASSRGTTGSEQFF. Using reference TRBV18 and TRBJ2-1 for the parts outside the CDR3, the full variable domain is NAGVMQNPRHLVRRRGQEARLRCSPMKGHSHVYWYRQLPEEGLKFMVYLQKENIIDESGMPKERFSAEFPKEGPSILRIQQVVRGDSAAYFCASSRGTTGSEQFFGPGTRLTVL.

J is TRBJ2-1 and V is TRBV28; a weak D match, TRBD1 (6 bases). V lost 5 bases to trimming and J lost 2 bases, with 10 bases between them. The V gene's germline CDR1 is MDHEN and CDR2 SYDVKM. This CDR3 has 14 amino acids. This CDR3 is CASSQSGAYNEQFF. The CDR3 DNA reads TGTGCCAGCAGTCAATCAGGGGCCTACAATGAGCAGTTCTTC. Drawing the rest from reference TRBV28 and TRBJ2-1, the complete variable domain is DVKVTQSSRYLVKRTGEKVFLECVQDMDHENMFWYRQDPGLGLRLIYFSYDVKMKEKGDIPEGYSVSREKKERFSLILESASTNQTSMYLCASSQSGAYNEQFFGPGTRLTVL.

The V gene is TRBV9, the J gene TRBJ2-7; TRBD1 is a possible D gene (5 bases). V lost 2 bases and J lost 3, with 6 bases in between. The CDR3 contains 12 residues. Germline-derived CDR1 and CDR2 are SGDLS and YYNGEE. CDR3 sequence (DNA): TGTGCCAGCAGCGTCGACAGCTACGAGCAGTACTTC. Residues: CASSVDSYEQYF. Full variable domain (remainder filled in from reference TRBV9 and TRBJ2-7): DSGVTQTPKHLITATGQRVTLRCSPRSGDLSVYWYQQSLDQGLQFLIQYYNGEERAKGNILERFSAQQFPDLHSELNLSSLELGDSALYFCASSVDSYEQYFGPGTRLTVT.

The J gene is TRBJ2-3, the V gene TRBV28, with 7 bases aligning to TRBD2. Losses at the gene ends were 6 bases for V and 0 bases for J; bases not matched to a gene: 3. Germline-derived CDR1 and CDR2 are MDHEN and SYDVKM. This CDR3 has 14 amino acids. In DNA form, the CDR3 reads TGTGCCAGCAGACGGACTAGTAGCACAGATACGCAGTATTTT. Residues: CASRRTSSTDTQYF. Filled out from reference TRBV28 and TRBJ2-3, the complete variable domain reads DVKVTQSSRYLVKRTGEKVFLECVQDMDHENMFWYRQDPGLGLRLIYFSYDVKMKEKGDIPEGYSVSREKKERFSLILESASTNQTSMYLCASRRTSSTDTQYFGPGTRLTVL.

This clone was seen a handful of times. The chain employs TRBV5-6 and TRBJ1-6; TRBD1 aligns across 8 bases. The CDR3 length is 14 residues. The germline CDR1 and CDR2 sequences are SGHDT and YYEEEE. V trimming: 4 bases; J trimming: 9 bases; junction bases outside the gene matches: 6. The CDR3 protein is CASSRLTGVSPLHF. The CDR3 DNA reads as TGTGCCAGCAGCCGACTGACAGGGGTTTCACCCCTCCACTTT.

The chain recombines TRBV19 with TRBJ2-2; no reliable D call. V lost 3 bases and J 2 bases, leaving 7 bases between the germline ends. The CDR3 has 14 amino acids. CDR1 LNHDA and CDR2 SQIVND come from the germline V gene (reference sequence). The CDR3 region is CASSIGLNTGELFF. DNA for the CDR3: TGTGCCAGTAGTATCGGTCTAAACACCGGGGAGCTGTTTTTT. Complete variable domain (other parts from reference TRBV19 and TRBJ2-2): DGGITQSPKYLFRKEGQNVTLSCEQNLNHDAMYWYRQDPGQGLRLIYYSQIVNDFQKGDIAEGYSVSREKKESFPLTVTSAQKNPTAFYLCASSIGLNTGELFFGEGSRLTVL.

In regard to this clone: At one boundary the junction diverges from the germline segment, which might be a read error. The chain combines TRBV7-9 with TRBJ2-7; 9 positions match TRBD2. The CDR3 runs to 13 residues. CDR1 and CDR2 from the germline V gene are SEHNR and FQNEAQ (reference sequence). The CDR3 region has the DNA TGTGCCAGCTCCCCTTCCGGGACTAGCTCCGGGCCGTTC. This encodes CASSPSGTSSGPF.

A few counts support this clone. The chain links TRBV28 to TRBJ2-6, with 7 bases lining up with TRBD1. The CDR3 is made up of 16 amino acids. Germline lookup yields CDR1 MDHEN and CDR2 SYDVKM. The trim removed 5 bases at V and 3 bases at J, leaving 7 bases unmatched. CDR3 loop: CASSPTGLGGANVLTF. The CDR3 DNA follows: TGTGCCAGCAGTCCGACAGGGCTTGGTGGGGCCAACGTCCTGACTTTC.

The chain carries TRBV5-4 and TRBJ1-3, with 9 bases lining up with TRBD1. This CDR3 comprises 15 residues. The J segment lost 4 bases and the V segment lost 4 bases, leaving 6 bases of the junction unmatched. CDR1 is SGHNT, CDR2 YYREEE, per germline (reference sequence). CDR3 nucleotides: TGTGCCAGCAGCCGGGACAGGGCGTTAGGAAACACCATATATTTT. Translation gives CASSRDRALGNTIYF.

The chain is built from TRBV11-2 and TRBJ2-5; D is possibly TRBD2 (6 bases). This CDR3 has 17 amino acids. V dropped 5 bases and J dropped 5 bases, with 24 bases sitting between them. Germline V gene sequence: CDR1 SGHAT, CDR2 FQNNGV. The CDR3 loop reads CASSPWGTQGSRETQYF. The CDR3 nucleotides read TGTGCCAGCAGCCCGTGGGGGACTCAAGGTAGTAGGGAGACCCAGTACTTC. Looking up the rest from reference TRBV11-2 and TRBJ2-5 gives the full variable domain: EAGVAQSPRYKIIEKRQSVAFWCNPISGHATLYWYQQILGQGPKLLIQFQNNGVVDDSQLPKDRFSAERLKGVDSTLKIQPAKLEDSAVYLCASSPWGTQGSRETQYFGPGTRLLVL.

This chain uses TRBV2 with TRBJ2-2, with 7 bases identical to TRBD1. The CDR3 is 15 residues long. V lost 7 bases to trimming and J lost 0 bases; unmatched junction nucleotides: 5. Germline V gene lookup returns CDR1 SNHLY and CDR2 FYNNEI. DNA of the CDR3: TGTGCCAGCACTCGGGACAGTTCGAACACCGGGGAGCTGTTTTTT. Translation gives CASTRDSSNTGELFF.

CDR3 nucleotides: TGTGCCAGCAGACGCTCGACAGTGAACACCGGGGAGCTGTTTTTT. Amino acid sequence: CASRRSTVNTGELFF. This chain uses TRBV7-8 with TRBJ2-2, with D possibly being TRBD1 (5 bases). The CDR3 spans 15 residues. Trimming took 6 bases from V and 1 from J, leaving 12 bases between them. The V gene's germline CDR1 is SGHVS and CDR2 FQNEAQ.

The chain couples TRBV5-5 to TRBJ2-3; 8 positions match TRBD2. CDR1 is SGHKS, CDR2 YYEKEE, per germline (reference sequence). The trim removed 1 base at V and 3 bases at J, leaving 4 bases unmatched. This CDR3 has 15 residues. The CDR3 loop reads CASSLHRGGTDTQYF. CDR3 sequence (DNA): TGTGCCAGCAGCTTGCACCGCGGGGGGACAGATACGCAGTATTTT.

The chain has TRBV2 and TRBJ2-3; D might be TRBD1 (6 bases). This CDR3 has 16 residues. V shed 1 base and J shed 4 bases, with 15 bases lying between them. Germline CDR1 is SNHLY and CDR2 is FYNNEI. The CDR3 protein is CASSEGDTAVADTQYF. The CDR3 bases are TGTGCCAGCAGTGAAGGGGACACAGCAGTTGCAGATACGCAGTATTTT.

This clone occurred a few times. This sequence joins TRBV9 and TRBJ2-7, with D possibly TRBD2 on 6 matching bases. The V end was cut by 0 bases, the J end by 2 bases, with 12 bases between. CDR1 SGDLS and CDR2 YYNGEE come from the germline V gene. This CDR3 spans 15 amino acids. Written as DNA, the CDR3 is TGTGCCAGCAGCGTAGGTAACGGGAGCCCCTACGAGCAGTACTTC. Its translation: CASSVGNGSPYEQYF.

The gene calls are TRBV3-1 (or the pseudogene TRBV3-2) and TRBJ2-7; TRBD2 is a possible D gene (6 bases). The CDR3 has 13 amino acids. The V gene's germline CDR1 is LGHDT and CDR2 YNNKEL (reference sequence). V lost 4 bases and J 2 bases, leaving 9 bases between the germline ends. The CDR3 region has the DNA TGTGCCAGCAGCCCCGCGGGGACCTACGAGCAGTACTTC. Translation: CASSPAGTYEQYF.